The 12 T cell receptor beta chains below all came from one sample that was sequenced in a study of CD8 T cells in Susac syndrome. Random hexamers served to reverse transcribe about 0.45 to 1 ug RNA. In TCRdb, the immunoSEQ multiplex PCR reads were re-called with MiXCR into one record per CDR3 protein. The sample lists roughly 150,000 distinct CDR3 sequences; approximately 95% were seen once. The specimen sequenced was CD4+ T cells from PBMCs. The receptors shown here come from a human donor with Susac syndrome.

V and J are TRBV6-6 and TRBJ1-6; no clear D gene. Trimming shortened V by 6 bases and J by 1 base, and 7 bases separated the two germline ends. The CDR3 spans 14 residues. The germline V gene encodes CDR1 MNHNY and CDR2 SVGAGI (reference sequence). CDR3 nucleotides: TGTGCCAGCAGCCAGGAGTCCTATAATTCACCCCTCCACTTT. Protein product: CASSQESYNSPLHF.

The V call is TRBV29-1, the J call TRBJ2-2, with a tentative D call TRBD1 (5 bases). V was cut by 1 base and J by 7 bases, with 10 bases left in between. The germline gives CDR1 SQVTM, CDR2 ANQGSEA. The CDR3 extends over 13 amino acids. The CDR3 loop is CSVEGRVDGELFF. Here the CDR3 DNA reads TGCAGCGTTGAAGGCAGGGTGGACGGGGAGCTGTTTTTT.

The chain combines TRBV12-3 or TRBV12-4 with TRBJ2-5, with 9 bases identical to TRBD2. The CDR3 loop spans 14 amino acids. The ends lost 3 bases at V and 5 bases at J; junction bases unmatched: 4. DNA for the CDR3: TGTGCCAGCAGTTTGAGCGGGGGGCCGGAGACCCAGTACTTC. It encodes CASSLSGGPETQYF.

This clonotype was recorded once. This chain connects TRBV29-1 to TRBJ2-2; 8 bases agree with TRBD1. The CDR3 runs to 17 residues. Looked up from germline, CDR1 is SQVTM and CDR2 is ANQGSEA. With V trimmed by 5 bases and J by 1 base, 12 bases remained unmatched. CDR3 nucleotides: TGCAGCGTTCGAAAGCGCCCCGGGACAGGGAACACCGGGGAGCTGTTTTTT. Amino acid sequence: CSVRKRPGTGNTGELFF.

The chain joins TRBV7-8 to TRBJ2-6, with 8 bases fitting TRBD1. This CDR3 spans 15 amino acids. Trimming took 6 bases from V and 3 from J; bases not matched to a gene: 4. The germline gives CDR1 SGHVS, CDR2 FQNEAQ. CDR3 DNA: TGTGCCAGCAGTCACAGGGGGTTTGGGGCCAACGTCCTGACTTTC. Protein: CASSHRGFGANVLTF.

J is TRBJ2-5 and V is TRBV20-1, with D possibly TRBD1 on 5 matching bases. This CDR3 is 10 amino acids long. V was clipped by 7 bases and J by 6 bases, with 9 bases between them. Germline CDR1 and CDR2: DFQATT and SNEGSKA (reference sequence). The CDR3 loop reads CSGGAKTQYF. CDR3 coding DNA: TGCAGTGGGGGCGCAAAGACCCAGTACTTC.

The chain uses TRBV29-1 and TRBJ2-5; 7 bases line up with TRBD1. Unmatched junction bases numbered 8, after V lost 0 bases and J lost 4 bases. The germline gives CDR1 SQVTM, CDR2 ANQGSEA. The CDR3 spans 15 residues. The CDR3: CSVEDLRQGGETQYF. The CDR3 DNA sequence: TGCAGCGTTGAAGATCTTAGACAGGGCGGAGAGACCCAGTACTTC.

The chain has TRBV6-2 or TRBV6-3 and TRBJ2-6; D unresolved. With 5 bases removed from V and 0 bases from J, the gap between germline ends came to 8 bases. Germline values: CDR1 MNHEY, CDR2 SVGEGT. The CDR3 covers 15 residues. CDR3 loop: CASSRGVSGANVLTF. As DNA, the CDR3 is TGTGCCAGCAGTCGTGGGGTCTCTGGGGCCAACGTCCTGACTTTC.

This chain connects TRBV5-1 to TRBJ1-2, with 7 bases fitting TRBD1. The trim removed 4 bases at V and 4 bases at J, leaving 7 bases unmatched. The CDR3 is made up of 14 amino acids. CDR1 is SGHRS, CDR2 YFSETQ, per germline. CDR3 loop: CASSTPGQSYGYTF. DNA of the CDR3: TGCGCCAGCAGCACACCGGGACAGAGCTATGGCTACACCTTC.

The genes are TRBV15 and TRBJ2-1; D might be TRBD2 (6 bases). The germline V gene has CDR1 LNHNV and CDR2 YYDKDF (reference sequence). The CDR3 is 14 residues long. The V end was cut by 1 base, the J end by 10 bases, with 14 bases between. The DNA for the CDR3 is TGTGCCACCAGCAGAGGTAGGGACTCCCGGGAGCAGTTCTTC. Its translation is CATSRGRDSREQFF.

The V gene is TRBV15, the J gene TRBJ2-5, with TRBD2 as a possible D gene (5 bases). The germline CDR1 and CDR2 sequences are LNHNV and YYDKDF (reference sequence). This CDR3 has 13 residues. Trimming took 5 bases from V and 7 from J, leaving 14 bases between them. CDR3 loop: CATSAARVGTQYF. Written as DNA, the CDR3 is TGTGCCACCAGCGCCGCGCGGGTGGGGACCCAGTACTTC.

Turning to this clonotype: At one end the junction does not follow the germline gene, possibly because of a read error. The rearrangement joins TRBV28 to TRBJ2-7; D might be TRBD1 (5 bases). CDR1 and CDR2 (germline): MDHEN, SYDVKM. The CDR3 has 16 residues. The CDR3 loop reads CASNTQARGTVYKQYF. In DNA form, the CDR3 reads TGTGCCAGCAACACCCAGGCAAGGGGTACAGTCTACAAGCAGTACTTC.